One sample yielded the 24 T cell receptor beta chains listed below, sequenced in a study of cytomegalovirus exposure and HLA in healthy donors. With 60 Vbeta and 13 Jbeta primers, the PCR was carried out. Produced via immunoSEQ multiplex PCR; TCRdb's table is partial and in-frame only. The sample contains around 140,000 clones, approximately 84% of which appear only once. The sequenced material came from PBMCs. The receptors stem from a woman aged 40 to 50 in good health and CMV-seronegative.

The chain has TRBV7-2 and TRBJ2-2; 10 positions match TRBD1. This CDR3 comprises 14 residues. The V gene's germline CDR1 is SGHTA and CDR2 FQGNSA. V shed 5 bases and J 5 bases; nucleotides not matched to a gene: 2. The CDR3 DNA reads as TGTGCCAGCAGCGCGGGACAGGGGACCGGGGAGCTGTTTTTT. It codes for CASSAGQGTGELFF.

As DNA, the CDR3 is TGTGCCAGCAGCCCAGCCAGCGGGAGTTTAGTCGGGGAGCTGTTTTTT. This encodes CASSPASGSLVGELFF. The rearrangement uses TRBV28 and TRBJ2-2; 8 positions match TRBD2. The V gene's germline CDR1 is MDHEN and CDR2 SYDVKM. V gave up 6 bases and J gave up 7 bases; unmatched junction bases: 13. This CDR3 contains 16 residues.

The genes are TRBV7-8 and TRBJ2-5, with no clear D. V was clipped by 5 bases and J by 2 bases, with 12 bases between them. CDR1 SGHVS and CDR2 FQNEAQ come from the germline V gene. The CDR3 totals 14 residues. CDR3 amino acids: CASSQSEFQETQYF. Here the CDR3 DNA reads TGTGCCAGCAGCCAGTCGGAGTTTCAAGAGACCCAGTACTTC.

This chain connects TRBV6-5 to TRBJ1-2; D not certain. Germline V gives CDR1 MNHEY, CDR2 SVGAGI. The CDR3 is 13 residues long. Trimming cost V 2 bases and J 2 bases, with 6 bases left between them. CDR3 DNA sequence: TGTGCCAGCAGTTACCTAATGAACTATGGCTACACCTTC. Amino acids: CASSYLMNYGYTF.

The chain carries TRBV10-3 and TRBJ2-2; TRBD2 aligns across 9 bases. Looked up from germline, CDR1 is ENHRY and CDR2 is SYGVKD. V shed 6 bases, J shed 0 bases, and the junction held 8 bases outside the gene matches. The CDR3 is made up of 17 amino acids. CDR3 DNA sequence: TGTGCCATCAGCGGTCCTGCTAGCGGGGCGAACACCGGGGAGCTGTTTTTT. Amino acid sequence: CAISGPASGANTGELFF.

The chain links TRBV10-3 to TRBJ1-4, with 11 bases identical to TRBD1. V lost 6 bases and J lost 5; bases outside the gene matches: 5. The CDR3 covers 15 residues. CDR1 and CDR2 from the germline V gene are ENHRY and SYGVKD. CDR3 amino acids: CAISQGTGGNEKLFF. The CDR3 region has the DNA TGTGCCATCAGCCAAGGGACAGGGGGGAATGAAAAACTGTTTTTT.

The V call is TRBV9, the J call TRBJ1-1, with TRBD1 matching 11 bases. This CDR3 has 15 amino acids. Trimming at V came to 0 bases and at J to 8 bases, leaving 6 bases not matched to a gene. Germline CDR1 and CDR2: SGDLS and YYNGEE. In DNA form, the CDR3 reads TGTGCCAGCAGCGTAGATCCGGACAGGGGGCTGGAAGCTTTCTTT. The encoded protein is CASSVDPDRGLEAFF.

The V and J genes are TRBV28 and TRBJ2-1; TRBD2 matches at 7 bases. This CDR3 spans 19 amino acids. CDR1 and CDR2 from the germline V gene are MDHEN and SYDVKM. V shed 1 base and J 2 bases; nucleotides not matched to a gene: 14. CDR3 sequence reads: CASSLLGGGSMPTYNEQFF. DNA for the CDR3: TGTGCCAGCAGTTTATTAGGTGGCGGGAGCATGCCTACCTACAATGAGCAGTTCTTC.

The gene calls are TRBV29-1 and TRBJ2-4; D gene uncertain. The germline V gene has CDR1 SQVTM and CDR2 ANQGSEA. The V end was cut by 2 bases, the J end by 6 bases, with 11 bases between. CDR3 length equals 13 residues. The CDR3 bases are TGCAGCGTTGAACCCGGGTTTGGAAACATTCAGTACTTC. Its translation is CSVEPGFGNIQYF.

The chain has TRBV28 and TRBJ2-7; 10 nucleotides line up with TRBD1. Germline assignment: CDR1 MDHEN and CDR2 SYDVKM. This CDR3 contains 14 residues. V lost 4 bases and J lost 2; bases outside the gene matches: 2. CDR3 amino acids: CASSSTGGPYEQYF. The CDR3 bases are TGTGCCAGCAGTTCGACAGGGGGCCCCTACGAGCAGTACTTC.

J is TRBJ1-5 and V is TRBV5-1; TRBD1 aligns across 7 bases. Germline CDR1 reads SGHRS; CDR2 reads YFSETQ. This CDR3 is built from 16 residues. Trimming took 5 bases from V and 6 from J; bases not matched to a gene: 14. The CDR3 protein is CASSPGQGVGTQPQHF. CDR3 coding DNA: TGCGCCAGCAGTCCGGGGCAGGGGGTGGGGACTCAGCCCCAGCATTTT.

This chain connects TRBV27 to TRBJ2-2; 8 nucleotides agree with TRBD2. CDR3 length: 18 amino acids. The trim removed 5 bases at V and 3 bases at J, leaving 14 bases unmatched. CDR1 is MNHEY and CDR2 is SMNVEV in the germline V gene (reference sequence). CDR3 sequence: CASSRSGSVHRDTGELFF. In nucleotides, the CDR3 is TGTGCCAGCAGTAGAAGCGGGAGCGTTCATCGAGACACCGGGGAGCTGTTTTTT.

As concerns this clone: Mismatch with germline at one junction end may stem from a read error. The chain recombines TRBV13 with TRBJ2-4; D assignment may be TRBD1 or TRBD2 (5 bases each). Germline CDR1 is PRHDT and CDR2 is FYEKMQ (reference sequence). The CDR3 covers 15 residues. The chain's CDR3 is CVSSLGERAKNIQYF. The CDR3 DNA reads TGTGTCAGCAGCTTAGGGGAGCGAGCCAAAAACATTCAGTACTTC.

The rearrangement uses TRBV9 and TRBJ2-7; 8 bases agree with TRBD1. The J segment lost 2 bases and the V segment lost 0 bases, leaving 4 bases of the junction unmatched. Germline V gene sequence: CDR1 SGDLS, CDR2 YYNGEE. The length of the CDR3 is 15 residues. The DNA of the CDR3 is TGTGCCAGCAGCGTAGGGGACAGGCCAGCCTACGAGCAGTACTTC. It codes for CASSVGDRPAYEQYF.

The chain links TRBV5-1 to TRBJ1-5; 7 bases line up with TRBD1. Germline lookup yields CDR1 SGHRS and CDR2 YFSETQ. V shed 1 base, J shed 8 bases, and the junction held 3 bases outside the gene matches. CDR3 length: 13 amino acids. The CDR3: CASSLSRGEPQHF. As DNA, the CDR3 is TGCGCCAGCAGCTTGTCCAGGGGGGAGCCCCAGCATTTT.

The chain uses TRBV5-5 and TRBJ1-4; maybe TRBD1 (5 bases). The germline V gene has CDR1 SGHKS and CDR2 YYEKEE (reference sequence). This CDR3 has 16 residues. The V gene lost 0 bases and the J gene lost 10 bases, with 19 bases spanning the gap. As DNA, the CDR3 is TGTGCCAGCAGCTTGGCCGTCGGGGGGACGTCGGTAAAACTGTTTTTT. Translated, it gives CASSLAVGGTSVKLFF. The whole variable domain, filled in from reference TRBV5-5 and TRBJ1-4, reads DAGVTQSPTHLIKTRGQQVTLRCSPISGHKSVSWYQQVLGQGPQFIFQYYEKEERGRGNFPDRFSARQFPNYSSELNVNALLLGDSALYLCASSLAVGGTSVKLFFGSGTQLSVL.

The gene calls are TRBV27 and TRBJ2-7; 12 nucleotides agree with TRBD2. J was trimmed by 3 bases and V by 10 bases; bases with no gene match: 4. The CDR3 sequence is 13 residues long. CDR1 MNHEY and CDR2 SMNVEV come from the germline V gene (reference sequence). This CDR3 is CAIRTSGNYEQYF. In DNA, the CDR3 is TGTGCCATCAGGACTAGCGGGAACTACGAGCAGTACTTC.

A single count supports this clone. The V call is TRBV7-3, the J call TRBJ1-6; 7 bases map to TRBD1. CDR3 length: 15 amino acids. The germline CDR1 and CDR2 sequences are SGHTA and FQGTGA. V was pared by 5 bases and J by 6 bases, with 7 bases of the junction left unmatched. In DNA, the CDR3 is TGTGCCAGCAGCGAAACGGGACAGCCTAATTCACCCCTCCACTTT. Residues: CASSETGQPNSPLHF.

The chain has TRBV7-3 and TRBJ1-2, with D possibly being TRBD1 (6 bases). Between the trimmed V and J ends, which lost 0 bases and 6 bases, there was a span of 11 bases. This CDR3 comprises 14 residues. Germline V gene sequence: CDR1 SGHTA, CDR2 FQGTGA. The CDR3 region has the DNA TGTGCCAGCAGCTTAACCCCCAGGGGTGATGGCTACACCTTC. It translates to CASSLTPRGDGYTF.

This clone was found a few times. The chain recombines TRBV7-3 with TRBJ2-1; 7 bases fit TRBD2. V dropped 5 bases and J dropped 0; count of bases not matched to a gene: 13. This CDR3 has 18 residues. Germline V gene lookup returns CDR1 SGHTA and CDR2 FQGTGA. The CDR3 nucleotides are TGTGCCAGCAGCCCCCGCCCGCTAGCGGAAAGCTCCTACAATGAGCAGTTCTTC. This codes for CASSPRPLAESSYNEQFF.

The CDR3: CASSPIGTSGMKNEQYF. The CDR3, as DNA: TGTGCCAGCAGTCCCATCGGGACTAGCGGGATGAAAAACGAGCAGTACTTC. V and J are TRBV27 and TRBJ2-7; 13 bases match TRBD2. The CDR3 is 17 residues long. Trimming cost V 5 bases and J 5 bases; bases outside gene matches: 12. Germline lookup yields CDR1 MNHEY and CDR2 SMNVEV (reference sequence).

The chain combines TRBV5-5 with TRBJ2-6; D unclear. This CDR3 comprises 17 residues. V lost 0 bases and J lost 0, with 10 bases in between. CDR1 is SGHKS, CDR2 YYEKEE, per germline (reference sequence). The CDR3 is CASSLVRLSSGANVLTF. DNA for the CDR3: TGTGCCAGCAGCTTGGTGCGACTGAGCTCTGGGGCCAACGTCCTGACTTTC.

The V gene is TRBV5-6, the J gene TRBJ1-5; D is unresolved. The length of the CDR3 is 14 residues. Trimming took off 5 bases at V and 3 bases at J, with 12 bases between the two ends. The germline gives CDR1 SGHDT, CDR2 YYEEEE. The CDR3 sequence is CASRAGPDNQPQHF. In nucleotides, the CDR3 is TGTGCCAGCAGGGCGGGCCCCGACAATCAGCCCCAGCATTTT.

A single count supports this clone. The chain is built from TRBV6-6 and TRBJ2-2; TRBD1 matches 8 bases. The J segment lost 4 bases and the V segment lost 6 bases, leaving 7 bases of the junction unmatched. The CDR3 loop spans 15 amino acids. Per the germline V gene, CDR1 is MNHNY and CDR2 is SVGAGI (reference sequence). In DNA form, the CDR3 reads TGTGCCAGCAGACCTGGACAGGGCCTCACCGGGGAGCTGTTTTTT. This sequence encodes CASRPGQGLTGELFF.